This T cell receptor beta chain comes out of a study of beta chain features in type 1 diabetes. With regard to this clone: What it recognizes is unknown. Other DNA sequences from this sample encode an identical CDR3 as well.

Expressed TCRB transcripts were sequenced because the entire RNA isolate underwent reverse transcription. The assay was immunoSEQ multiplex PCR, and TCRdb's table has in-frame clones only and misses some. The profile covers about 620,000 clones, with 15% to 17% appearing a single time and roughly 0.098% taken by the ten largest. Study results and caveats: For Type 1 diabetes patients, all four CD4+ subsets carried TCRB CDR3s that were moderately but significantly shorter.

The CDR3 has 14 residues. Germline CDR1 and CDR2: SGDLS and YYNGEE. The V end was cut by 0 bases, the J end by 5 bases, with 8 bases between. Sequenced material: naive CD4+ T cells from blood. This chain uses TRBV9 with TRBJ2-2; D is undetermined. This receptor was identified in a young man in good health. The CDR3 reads CASSVEPSTGELFF. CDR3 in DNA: TGTGCCAGCAGCGTAGAACCCTCAACCGGGGAGCTGTTTTTT.